This T cell receptor (beta chain) was sequenced in a study of cytomegalovirus exposure and HLA in healthy donors. PCR primers comprised 60 Vbeta and 13 Jbeta primers. Sequencing used immunoSEQ multiplex PCR; TCRdb keeps in-frame clones, though not all of them. The sample holds 120,000 or so clones; 81% are singletons and the top ten take under 5%. The CDR3 contains 21 residues. Deletions cut 3 bases from V and 1 base from J, with 25 bases between. Germline V gene data show CDR1 as LGHNT and CDR2 as FRNRAP. This clone was detected once. Material for sequencing was PBMCs. V gene TRBV12-5 combines with J gene TRBJ2-6; D is unresolved. The source is a young man in good health and CMV-seropositive. In nucleotides, the CDR3 is TGTGCTAGTGGTTTTCTTCCAGCGTTATTGTCCCAAGAATCTGGGGCCAACGTCCTGACTTTC. Amino acids: CASGFLPALLSQESGANVLTF.